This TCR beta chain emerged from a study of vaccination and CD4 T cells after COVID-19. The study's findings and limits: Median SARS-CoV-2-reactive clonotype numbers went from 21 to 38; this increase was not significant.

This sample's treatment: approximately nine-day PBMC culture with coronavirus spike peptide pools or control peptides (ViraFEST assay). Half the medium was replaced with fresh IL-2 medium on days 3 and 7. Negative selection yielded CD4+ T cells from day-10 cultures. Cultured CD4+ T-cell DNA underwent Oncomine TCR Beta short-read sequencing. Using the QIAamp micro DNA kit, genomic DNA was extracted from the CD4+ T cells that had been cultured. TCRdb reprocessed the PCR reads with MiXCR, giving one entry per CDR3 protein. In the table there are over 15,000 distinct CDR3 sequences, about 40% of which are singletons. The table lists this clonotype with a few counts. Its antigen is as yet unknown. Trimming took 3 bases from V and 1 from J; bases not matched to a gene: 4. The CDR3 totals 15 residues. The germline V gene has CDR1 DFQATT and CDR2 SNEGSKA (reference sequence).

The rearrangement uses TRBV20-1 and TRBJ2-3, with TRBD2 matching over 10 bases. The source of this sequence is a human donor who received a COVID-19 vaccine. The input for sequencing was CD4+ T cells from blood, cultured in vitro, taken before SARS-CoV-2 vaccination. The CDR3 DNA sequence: TGCAGTGCTAGTCACACTAGCGGGGGCACAGATACGCAGTATTTT. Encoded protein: CSASHTSGGTDTQYF.